What follows are 27 T cell receptor beta chains derived from one specimen sequenced in a study of T cell repertoires in cytomegalovirus infection. For these TCRs, the target antigens are not known. One entry per CDR3 protein, called by TCRdb with MiXCR from the reads. Found here are fewer than 350,000 distinct CDR3 sequences, almost 30% of them singletons; the top ten hold around 20%. The material was cultured PBMCs, obtained from culture after CMV antigen stimulation. The receptor source for this set is a human donor in good health (CMV status not recorded). Some clones in this sample may be carry-over from other donors' samples.

This clonotype was observed a handful of times. The rearrangement uses TRBV7-2 and TRBJ2-3; D is undetermined. Germline values: CDR1 SGHTA, CDR2 FQGNSA. V was trimmed by 5 bases and J by 5 bases, leaving 11 bases between them. This CDR3 is built from 13 residues. CDR3 DNA: TGTGCCAGCAGCCGGGTCTACTTAGATACGCAGTATTTT. It translates to CASSRVYLDTQYF.

The chain is built from TRBV6-9 and TRBJ2-5; 8 nucleotides agree with TRBD1. V lost 5 bases to trimming and J lost 7 bases; unmatched junction nucleotides: 15. This CDR3 has 16 amino acids. CDR1 is MNHGY, CDR2 SVAAGI, per germline. The CDR3 nucleotides read TGTGCCAGCAGTAGGACAGGGCCTCCGCCCGGATTGACCCAGTACTTC. Translation: CASSRTGPPPGLTQYF.

This chain uses TRBV7-3 with TRBJ2-5; 13 bases match TRBD2. The CDR3 covers 15 residues. Trimming at V came to 5 bases and at J to 5 bases, leaving 5 bases not matched to a gene. Per germline, CDR1 SGHTA and CDR2 FQGTGA. CDR3 sequence reads: CASSLGLAGVETQYF. The DNA of the CDR3 is TGTGCCAGCAGCCTTGGACTAGCGGGGGTTGAGACCCAGTACTTC.

There are many counts of this clonotype. The chain employs TRBV27 and TRBJ1-4; possibly TRBD1 for D (6 bases). V shed 7 bases and J shed 8 bases, with 26 bases lying between them. This CDR3 comprises 17 residues. Germline-derived CDR1 and CDR2 are MNHEY and SMNVEV (reference sequence). The CDR3 bases are TGTGCCAGCACCCGAGGGGCACAGGGAGGCAGCAGGGAAAAACTGTTTTTT. This encodes CASTRGAQGGSREKLFF.

The table lists this clonotype with a few counts. The chain combines TRBV20-1 with TRBJ2-2; D may be TRBD2 (6 bases). The CDR3 runs 18 residues. The ends were cut back, 6 bases at V and 6 bases at J, with 29 bases in the middle. From germline, CDR1 is DFQATT and CDR2 SNEGSKA (reference sequence). The CDR3 here is CSAKINSGPRLGPGELFF. Written as DNA, the CDR3 is TGCAGTGCCAAGATTAATTCCGGGCCTCGACTAGGTCCCGGGGAGCTGTTTTTT.

The V gene is TRBV6-6, the J gene TRBJ1-1; D remains ambiguous. Trimming cost V 4 bases and J 12 bases, with 15 bases left between them. This CDR3 is built from 12 residues. The V gene's germline CDR1 is MNHNY and CDR2 SVGAGI (reference sequence). The CDR3 DNA reads TGTGCCAGCAGTTTTAATAGGGCCCTAACTTTCTTT. It is translated as CASSFNRALTFF.

V usage is TRBV12-3 or TRBV12-4 and J usage is TRBJ1-5; a possible D gene is TRBD1 (5 bases). Trimming took 3 bases from V and 2 from J, leaving 17 bases between them. CDR3 length: 17 residues. This chain's CDR3 is CASSFGRGRGGNQPQHF. The DNA of the CDR3 is TGTGCCAGCAGTTTTGGTAGGGGACGAGGGGGCAATCAGCCCCAGCATTTT.

The chain links TRBV7-2 to TRBJ1-1; D uncertain. Germline V gene sequence: CDR1 SGHTA, CDR2 FQGNSA. There are 14 residues in the CDR3. Trimming stripped 1 base from V and 1 base from J, with 7 bases between. The CDR3 region is CASSLGLTNTEAFF. CDR3 nucleotide sequence: TGTGCCAGCAGCTTAGGCCTTACGAACACTGAAGCTTTCTTT.

V and J are TRBV19 and TRBJ2-3; tentative D call: TRBD2 (5 bases). The CDR3 contains 13 residues. Germline V gene data show CDR1 as LNHDA and CDR2 as SQIVND (reference sequence). Trimming took 7 bases from V and 3 from J, leaving 11 bases between them. The CDR3 sequence: CASISGRTDTQYF. The CDR3 nucleotides are TGTGCCAGTATCAGTGGGAGAACAGATACGCAGTATTTT.

This clonotype occurred a few times. The rearrangement joins TRBV24-1 to TRBJ2-1, with D maybe TRBD1 (5 bases). Deletions cut 4 bases from V and 6 bases from J, with 12 bases between. Germline CDR1 KGHDR, CDR2 SFDVKD. This CDR3 spans 14 amino acids. Written as DNA, the CDR3 is TGTGCCACCAGTGACCACAGGCTAAGCAATGAGCAGTTCTTC. Translated: CATSDHRLSNEQFF.

This chain joins TRBV12-3 or TRBV12-4 and TRBJ2-2; 7 bases map to TRBD2. The CDR3 spans 23 residues. Losses at the gene ends were 1 base for V and 6 bases for J; bases not matched to a gene: 29. The CDR3 DNA reads as TGTGCCAGCAGTTTAGTTAGGAATTGGAGACTAGCCTCGTGGGGCATGAGTTCCGGGGAGCTGTTTTTT. This translates into CASSLVRNWRLASWGMSSGELFF.

This clonotype showed up many times. This sequence joins TRBV12-3 or TRBV12-4 and TRBJ2-1, with a weak D call TRBD2 (5 bases). The CDR3 loop spans 14 amino acids. V was cut by 3 bases and J by 6 bases, with 12 bases left in between. The CDR3 DNA reads as TGTGCCAGCAGTTTTGCCGGGAAGCTCAATGAGCAGTTCTTC. Translating gives CASSFAGKLNEQFF.

The DNA of the CDR3 is TGTGCCAGCAGTGACAATGAGCAGTTCTTC. As protein: CASSDNEQFF. V usage is TRBV2 and J usage is TRBJ2-1; D unclear. The ends were cut back, 3 bases at V and 6 bases at J, with 0 bases in the middle. The CDR3 has 10 residues. CDR1 SNHLY and CDR2 FYNNEI come from the germline V gene.

This clonotype has ten or more counts. V usage is TRBV20-1 and J usage is TRBJ2-3; perhaps TRBD1 as D (6 bases). Germline assignment: CDR1 DFQATT and CDR2 SNEGSKA (reference sequence). V dropped 5 bases and J dropped 0 bases, with 12 bases sitting between them. This CDR3 has 14 amino acids. In DNA form, the CDR3 reads TGCAGTGCTTTCAGGGGTGTTAGCACAGATACGCAGTATTTT. Translation gives CSAFRGVSTDTQYF.

At least ten counts were recorded for this clonotype. This chain uses TRBV20-1 with TRBJ2-1; 7 nucleotides line up with TRBD2. V shed 2 bases and J 2 bases; nucleotides not matched to a gene: 9. Germline lookup yields CDR1 DFQATT and CDR2 SNEGSKA (reference sequence). This CDR3 has 16 amino acids. The CDR3 DNA follows: TGCAGTGCTAGACGTACACTAGCGCATGCCTACAATGAGCAGTTCTTC. It is translated as CSARRTLAHAYNEQFF.

CDR3 amino acids: CATSPGLEEQFF. For the CDR3, the DNA is TGTGCCACCAGCCCGGGACTAGAAGAGCAGTTCTTC. The genes are TRBV24-1 and TRBJ2-1; 8 positions match TRBD2. The germline gives CDR1 KGHDR, CDR2 SFDVKD. The V segment lost 7 bases and the J segment 10 bases; nucleotides outside the gene matches: 5. This CDR3 region has 12 residues.

The V gene is TRBV20-1, the J gene TRBJ2-1; 8 nucleotides line up with TRBD2. CDR1 and CDR2 from the germline V gene are DFQATT and SNEGSKA (reference sequence). V dropped 6 bases and J dropped 12; count of bases not matched to a gene: 10. The CDR3 covers 12 residues. CDR3 in amino acids: CSARSGGGWQFF. CDR3 bases: TGCAGTGCCAGGAGCGGGGGAGGTTGGCAGTTCTTC.

This clonotype appeared a few times. The genes are TRBV25-1 and TRBJ2-3; 7 bases are shared with TRBD2. After removal of 6 bases from V and 4 bases from J, the junction contained 10 bases not matched to a gene. Germline V lookup: CDR1 MGHDK, CDR2 SYGVNS. This CDR3 contains 15 residues. The CDR3 bases are TGTGCCAGCAGCCCCCGGGACTACCCGGCAGATACGCAGTATTTT. It codes for CASSPRDYPADTQYF.

This clonotype was seen a handful of times. The rearrangement uses TRBV20-1 and TRBJ2-6, with 7 bases lining up with TRBD1. This CDR3 comprises 20 residues. Germline-derived CDR1 and CDR2 are DFQATT and SNEGSKA (reference sequence). With 3 bases clipped from V and 1 base from J, the junction kept 18 bases outside the gene matches. The CDR3 is CSASPDRVNSSGSGANVLTF. For the CDR3, the DNA is TGCAGTGCTAGTCCTGACAGGGTGAACTCTAGTGGTTCTGGGGCCAACGTCCTGACTTTC.

This clonotype was recorded a few times. The gene calls are TRBV7-9 and TRBJ2-1, with TRBD1 as a possible D gene (5 bases). The germline V gene encodes CDR1 SEHNR and CDR2 FQNEAQ (reference sequence). The length of the CDR3 is 17 residues. Trimming took 7 bases from V and 4 from J, leaving 23 bases between them. CDR3 protein: CASTTSWGIRLYNEQFF. In DNA, the CDR3 is TGTGCCAGCACCACCTCTTGGGGCATAAGGCTATACAATGAGCAGTTCTTC.

V gene TRBV11-2 combines with J gene TRBJ1-2, with D unclear. V was pared by 0 bases and J by 6 bases, with 17 bases between. Germline V lookup: CDR1 SGHAT, CDR2 FQNNGV. The CDR3 is 16 amino acids. CDR3 nucleotide sequence: TGTGCCAGCAGCTTAGATTCCGGGCATTATGTCCATGGCTACACCTTC. Protein: CASSLDSGHYVHGYTF.

This clonotype has a count of ten or more. The chain links TRBV11-2 to TRBJ2-1, with D possibly TRBD1 on 6 matching bases. The CDR3 is made up of 15 amino acids. Germline V gene sequence: CDR1 SGHAT, CDR2 FQNNGV. Trimming took off 0 bases at V and 7 bases at J, with 13 bases between the two ends. Here the CDR3 reads CASSLDGIGGNEQFF. CDR3 in DNA: TGTGCCAGCAGCTTAGATGGGATAGGGGGAAATGAGCAGTTCTTC.

The rearrangement links TRBV12-5 to TRBJ2-1; D could derive from TRBD1 or TRBD2 (5 bases each). Trimming left V 1 base short and J 1 base short, with 5 bases between. Germline V gene sequence: CDR1 LGHNT, CDR2 FRNRAP. The CDR3 has 14 residues. The CDR3 sequence is CASGLGGSYNEQFF. The DNA for the CDR3 is TGTGCTAGTGGTTTGGGGGGGTCCTACAATGAGCAGTTCTTC.

This clonotype was counted at least ten times. The chain has TRBV5-6 and TRBJ2-3; D gene unclear. The ends were cut back, 4 bases at V and 2 bases at J, with 11 bases in the middle. CDR1 and CDR2 (germline): SGHDT, YYEEEE. The CDR3 is 14 amino acids. The DNA of the CDR3 is TGTGCCAGCAGCCGGACGTACTACACAGATACGCAGTATTTT. As protein: CASSRTYYTDTQYF.

The chain uses TRBV2 and TRBJ1-2; TRBD1 agrees at 8 bases. The V segment lost 6 bases and the J segment 4 bases; nucleotides outside the gene matches: 7. Germline CDR1 is SNHLY and CDR2 is FYNNEI. The CDR3 consists of 14 residues. The CDR3 bases are TGTGCCAGCAGGGCCGACAGGGGATTCTATGGCTACACCTTC. As protein: CASRADRGFYGYTF.

This chain connects TRBV11-2 to TRBJ1-6; D ambiguous. The CDR3 has 14 residues. The V gene lost 5 bases and the J gene lost 10 bases, with 15 bases spanning the gap. The germline CDR1 and CDR2 sequences are SGHAT and FQNNGV. The CDR3 DNA is TGTGCCAGCAGCCCGGTCGGCAGAGGGTCACCCCTCCACTTT. As protein: CASSPVGRGSPLHF.

In this sample, this clonotype turned up a few times. The chain is built from TRBV9 and TRBJ1-1; D is possibly TRBD1 (6 bases). Germline V gene sequence: CDR1 SGDLS, CDR2 YYNGEE. V lost 4 bases and J lost 10, with 23 bases in between. The CDR3 runs to 15 residues. As DNA, the CDR3 is TGTGCCAGCAGCCCCCGGGAGGGGGGGTTTAAGAGAGCTTTCTTT. It encodes CASSPREGGFKRAFF.